This T cell receptor (beta chain) originates from a study of blood T cell repertoires in COVID-19. The method was immunoSEQ multiplex PCR; TCRdb's version includes in-frame clones alone and lacks a portion of them. Of 100,000 to 120,000 clones in the sample, approximately 85% were seen once. This CDR3 contains 16 residues. CDR1 and CDR2 from the germline V gene are SNHLY and FYNNEI. J was trimmed by 5 bases and V by 0 bases; bases with no gene match: 7. The TCR comes from a human donor in a cohort sampled during active COVID-19. Sequencing input: peripheral blood. J is TRBJ2-5 and V is TRBV2, with 9 bases fitting TRBD2. This CDR3 is CASSEATSGVGETQYF. In DNA, the CDR3 is TGTGCCAGCAGTGAAGCGACTAGCGGAGTGGGGGAGACCCAGTACTTC.